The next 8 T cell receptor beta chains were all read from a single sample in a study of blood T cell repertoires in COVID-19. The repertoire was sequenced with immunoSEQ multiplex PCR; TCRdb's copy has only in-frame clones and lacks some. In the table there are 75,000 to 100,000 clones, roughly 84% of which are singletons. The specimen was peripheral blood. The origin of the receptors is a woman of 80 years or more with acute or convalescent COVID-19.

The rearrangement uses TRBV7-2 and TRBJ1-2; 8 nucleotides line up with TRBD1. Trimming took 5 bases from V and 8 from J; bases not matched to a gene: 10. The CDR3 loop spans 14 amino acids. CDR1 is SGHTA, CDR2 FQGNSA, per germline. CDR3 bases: TGTGCCAGCAGCCACCGACAGGGGCCCTCCGGCTACACCTTC. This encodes CASSHRQGPSGYTF. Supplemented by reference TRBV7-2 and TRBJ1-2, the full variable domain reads GAGVSQSPSNKVTEKGKDVELRCDPISGHTALYWYRQSLGQGLEFLIYFQGNSAPDKSGLPSDRFSAERTGGSVSTLTIQRTQQEDSAVYLCASSHRQGPSGYTFGSGTRLTVV.

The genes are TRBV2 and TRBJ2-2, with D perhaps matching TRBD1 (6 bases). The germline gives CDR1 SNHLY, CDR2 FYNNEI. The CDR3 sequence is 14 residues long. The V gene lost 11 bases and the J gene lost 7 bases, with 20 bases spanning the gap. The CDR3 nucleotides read TGTGCCGGAAGCAGGGGCCTCTGGGGCGGGGAGCTGTTTTTT. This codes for CAGSRGLWGGELFF.

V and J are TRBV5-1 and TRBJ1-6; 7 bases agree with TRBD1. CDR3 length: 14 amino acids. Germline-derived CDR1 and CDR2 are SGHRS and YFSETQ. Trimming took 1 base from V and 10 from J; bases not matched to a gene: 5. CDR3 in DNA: TGCGCCAGCAGCTTGCGTGACAGGGAATCACCCCTCCACTTT. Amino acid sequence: CASSLRDRESPLHF.

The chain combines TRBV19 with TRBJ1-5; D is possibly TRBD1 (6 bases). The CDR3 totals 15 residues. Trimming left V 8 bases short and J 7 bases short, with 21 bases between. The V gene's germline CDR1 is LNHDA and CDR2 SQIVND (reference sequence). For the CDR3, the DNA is TGTGCCAGTTCCCAGGGGTCTGGAGTAGAGCAGCCCCAGCATTTT. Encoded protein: CASSQGSGVEQPQHF.

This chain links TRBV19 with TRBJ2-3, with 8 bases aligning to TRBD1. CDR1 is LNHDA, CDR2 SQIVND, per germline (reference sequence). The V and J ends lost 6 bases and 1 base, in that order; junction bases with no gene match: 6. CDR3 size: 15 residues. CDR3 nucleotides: TGTGCCAGTAGGGACAGGGCGAGGGGCACAGATACGCAGTATTTT. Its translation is CASRDRARGTDTQYF.

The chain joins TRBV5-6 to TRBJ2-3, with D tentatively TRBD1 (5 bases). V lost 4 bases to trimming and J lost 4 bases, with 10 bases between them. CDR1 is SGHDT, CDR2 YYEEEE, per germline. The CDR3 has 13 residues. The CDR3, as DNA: TGTGCCAGCAGCCTAGACAGTGCAGATACGCAGTATTTT. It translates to CASSLDSADTQYF.

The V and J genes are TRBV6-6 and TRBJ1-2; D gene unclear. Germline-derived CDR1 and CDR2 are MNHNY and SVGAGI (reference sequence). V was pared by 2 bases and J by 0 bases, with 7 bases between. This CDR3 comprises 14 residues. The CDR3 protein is CASSYTGTNYGYTF. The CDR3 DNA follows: TGTGCCAGCAGTTACACCGGGACTAACTATGGCTACACCTTC.

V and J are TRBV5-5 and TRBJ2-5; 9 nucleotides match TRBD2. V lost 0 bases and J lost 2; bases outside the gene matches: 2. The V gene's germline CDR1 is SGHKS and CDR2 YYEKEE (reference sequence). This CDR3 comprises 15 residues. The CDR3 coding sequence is TGTGCCAGCAGCTTGGGGCTAGCGGGGCAAGAGACCCAGTACTTC. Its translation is CASSLGLAGQETQYF.